This TCR beta chain was observed in a study of blood T cell repertoires in COVID-19. Overall study: The cDNA or gDNA used as material had been derived from T cells, B-cell-depleted T cells, or PBMCs.

Before being deemed recovered, Cohort 3 donors had two negative PCRs, clearance, or symptom resolution. With V trimmed by 5 bases and J by 0 bases, 16 bases remained unmatched. This CDR3 is built from 18 residues. Germline V gives CDR1 SGHRS, CDR2 YFSETQ. As processed by the authors: Amplification of reference gene primers provided the estimated nucleated cell counts. Generated by immunoSEQ multiplex PCR, the TCRdb table keeps only in-frame clones and is missing some. The V and J calls and the clone size are those of that table, but D and trimming were determined from the DNA. The table records about 220,000 clones, approximately 84% of them present only once.

The clonotype originates from a man aged 35 to 55 who had recovered from COVID-19. This chain joins TRBV5-1 and TRBJ1-2; TRBD1 matches at 7 bases. Sequencing input: PBMCs or T cells enriched from blood (not recorded which). The CDR3: CASSYMRGQKDPNYGYTF. In DNA, the CDR3 is TGCGCCAGCAGTTACATGAGGGGACAGAAAGACCCTAACTATGGCTACACCTTC.